The rows below give T cell receptor beta chains drawn from one sample of a study of blood T cell repertoires in COVID-19. Assay: immunoSEQ multiplex PCR; the TCRdb copy retains only in-frame clones and omits some. The profile shows 60,000 to 65,000 clones, roughly four fifths of them singletons. Sequenced input: peripheral blood. The receptors here all came from a man between 60 and 70 years old with acute or convalescent COVID-19. Both conserved end residues are part of each CDR3. Fields, in order: clone size, J gene, D gene, V gene, CDR3 length, CDR3 protein, CDR3 DNA. D genes are given only for firm matches. Size tells how often a clone was seen (once, few, many) or the class of an expanded clone, and some rows leave it out.

>NA|TRBJ1-3|TRBD1|TRBV7-9|11
CASSPDRELSF
TGTGCCAGCAGCCCGGACAGGGAGTTGAGTTTT
>NA|TRBJ1-5|NA|TRBV2|14
CASSAVNSNQPQHF
TGTGCCAGCAGTGCAGTAAATAGCAATCAGCCCCAGCATTTT
>NA|TRBJ2-3|NA|TRBV7-9|16
CASSFSGSESTDTQYF
TGTGCCAGCAGCTTTTCGGGGAGCGAATCCACAGATACGCAGTATTTT
>NA|TRBJ2-7|TRBD2|TRBV28|12
CASNSGSGNGDF
TGTGCCAGCAACTCGGGTAGCGGGAACGGAGACTTC
>NA|TRBJ2-2|NA|TRBV27|16
CASRGRRETNTGELFF
TGTGCCAGCAGGGGGCGAAGAGAGACGAACACCGGGGAGCTGTTTTTT
>NA|TRBJ2-7|TRBD1|TRBV2|13
CASGRDSVYEQYF
TGTGCCAGCGGCCGGGACAGCGTCTACGAGCAGTACTTC
>NA|TRBJ2-7|NA|TRBV19|13
CASSTEQPYEQYF
TGTGCCAGTAGTACGGAGCAACCGTACGAGCAGTACTTC
>NA|TRBJ2-7|TRBD1|TRBV5-1|14
CASSNSAGGYEQYF
TGCGCCAGCAGTAATTCGGCAGGGGGCTACGAGCAGTACTTC
>few|TRBJ2-5|TRBD1|TRBV27|16
CASSNRGTGPQETQYF
TGTGCCAGCAGTAATCGAGGGACAGGCCCCCAAGAGACCCAGTACTTC
>NA|TRBJ2-7|NA|TRBV19|13
CASSPGVGFEQYF
TGTGCCAGTAGTCCTGGTGTGGGCTTCGAGCAGTACTTC
>few|TRBJ1-5|TRBD1|TRBV5-6|16
CASSITGTGAPTPQHF
TGTGCCAGCAGCATTACCGGGACAGGGGCCCCAACGCCCCAGCATTTT
>NA|TRBJ2-5|NA|TRBV5-5|16
CASSFGSHPGKETQYF
TGTGCCAGCAGCTTTGGGTCACACCCGGGAAAAGAGACCCAGTACTTC
>NA|TRBJ2-1|TRBD2|TRBV27|17
CASSLEGGFSSYNEQFF
TGTGCCAGCAGCCTGGAGGGAGGGTTTAGCTCCTACAATGAGCAGTTCTTC
>once|TRBJ2-5|NA|TRBV14|14
CASSQARGKETQYF
TGTGCCAGCAGCCAAGCCAGGGGAAAAGAGACCCAGTACTTC
>NA|TRBJ1-2|NA|TRBV6-2/TRBV6-3|11
CASSLASGYTF
TGTGCCAGCAGTTTAGCCTCGGGCTACACCTTC
>NA|TRBJ1-2|NA|TRBV4-2|14
CASSQVAGTYGYTF
TGTGCCAGCAGCCAAGTAGCGGGAACCTATGGCTACACCTTC
>NA|TRBJ2-1|NA|TRBV24-1|17
CATSDLLGSDSYNEQFF
TGTGCCACCAGTGATTTGCTGGGGAGCGATTCCTACAATGAGCAGTTCTTC
>NA|TRBJ1-5|NA|TRBV23-1|14
CASSQSRDDQPQHF
TGCGCCAGCAGTCAATCCAGGGATGACCAGCCCCAGCATTTT
>NA|TRBJ1-1|TRBD1|TRBV2|15
CASSELGRGQTEAFF
TGTGCCAGCAGTGAACTTGGCAGGGGGCAAACAGAGGCTTTCTTT
>NA|TRBJ2-7|NA|TRBV3-1/TRBV3-2|15
CASSQASPADHEQYF
TGTGCCAGCAGCCAAGCTTCTCCAGCGGACCACGAGCAGTACTTC
>NA|TRBJ2-1|TRBD2|TRBV7-2|17
CASSFRAGGPAYNEQFF
TGTGCCAGCAGCTTTAGAGCGGGAGGGCCGGCCTACAATGAGCAGTTCTTC
>NA|TRBJ2-2|NA|TRBV5-1|16
CASSFLGGANTGELFF
TGCGCCAGCAGCTTCCTTGGCGGAGCGAACACCGGGGAGCTGTTTTTT
>NA|TRBJ2-3|TRBD2|TRBV7-3|14
CASSSAGAADTQYF
TGTGCCAGCAGCTCAGCGGGAGCGGCAGATACGCAGTATTTT
>NA|TRBJ1-4|TRBD1|TRBV18|15
CASSPPGTGYEKLFF
TGTGCCAGCTCACCACCCGGGACAGGGTATGAAAAACTGTTTTTT